Shown below are 6 T cell receptor beta chains from a single sample sequenced in a study of T-cell reconstitution after alpha-beta-depleted transplantation in children listed by TCRdb under 2016. The library was made by PCR. The instrument given in TCRdb is Illumina HiSeq 2500. TCR library preparation used molecular barcoding, with unique molecular identifiers applied to normalize quantification of the TCRbeta repertoire. TCRdb itself trimmed the public reads at Q25 with fastp, ran MiXCR and retained productive beta chains. A single entry per CDR3 protein holds the most common genes and DNA from its merged rows. The sample table holds 640,000 or so distinct CDR3 sequences, of which approximately 15% were seen once. The ten largest account for 1.1% of the sample. Sequenced here: PBMCs from the stem cell graft donor, sampled from the stem cell graft. Receptors were obtained from a human donor who donated a stem cell graft to a child with acute myeloid leukemia.

This clonotype was seen many times. V gene TRBV7-2 combines with J gene TRBJ1-2; D possibly corresponds to TRBD1 (5 bases). The CDR3 contains 13 residues. Between the trimmed V and J ends, which lost 2 bases and 7 bases, there was a span of 11 bases. Per the germline V gene, CDR1 is SGHTA and CDR2 is FQGNSA. This chain's CDR3 is CASSLRGVGGYTF. Here the CDR3 DNA reads TGTGCCAGCAGCTTAAGGGGAGTTGGTGGCTACACCTTC.

This clonotype was detected many times. The gene calls are TRBV20-1 and TRBJ1-2; D is uncertain. The CDR3 spans 15 residues. V was trimmed by 0 bases and J by 3 bases, leaving 14 bases between them. Germline assignment: CDR1 DFQATT and CDR2 SNEGSKA (reference sequence). CDR3 DNA sequence: TGCAGTGCTAGAGATTCTCCCGATCGGGACTATGGCTACACCTTC. It is translated as CSARDSPDRDYGYTF.

This clonotype appeared many times. The chain recombines TRBV29-1 with TRBJ2-3; D possibly corresponds to TRBD2 (6 bases). The CDR3 spans 14 residues. Germline V gives CDR1 SQVTM, CDR2 ANQGSEA. V gave up 8 bases and J gave up 2 bases, with 17 bases separating them. This CDR3 is CSSRGGDDTDTQYF. The CDR3, as DNA: TGCAGCTCTCGAGGCGGGGATGACACAGATACGCAGTATTTT.

This chain links TRBV20-1 with TRBJ2-1; TRBD2 is a possible D gene (7 bases). The CDR3 length is 16 residues. The germline V gene has CDR1 DFQATT and CDR2 SNEGSKA (reference sequence). Trimming removed 5 bases at V and 2 bases at J, with 19 bases between. The CDR3 DNA reads TGCAGTGCTCGAGCGGGACGGGGGGCCCCCTACAATGAGCAGTTCTTC. Encoded protein: CSARAGRGAPYNEQFF.

The rearrangement joins TRBV7-9 to TRBJ2-3, with unresolved D. V was clipped by 4 bases and J by 6 bases, with 11 bases between them. Germline V gene lookup returns CDR1 SEHNR and CDR2 FQNEAQ (reference sequence). The CDR3 is made up of 13 amino acids. The CDR3 coding sequence is TGTGCCAGCAGCTCCACTGGTTTGGATACGCAGTATTTT. Amino acids: CASSSTGLDTQYF.

This clonotype was detected ten times or more. The chain carries TRBV20-1 and TRBJ1-2, with D unclear. Germline CDR1 DFQATT, CDR2 SNEGSKA (reference sequence). The CDR3 consists of 9 residues. Trimming left V 6 bases short and J 6 bases short, with 5 bases between. CDR3 coding DNA: TGCAGTGCGGCGGATGGCTACACCTTC. Protein: CSAADGYTF.